This T cell receptor beta chain was recorded in a study of early T cells in non-severe SARS-CoV-2 infection. Overall study: Sequencing of bulk RNA from unsorted whole blood was done, without chain pairing. Whole-study results and caveats: The VDJdb matching leaned toward anti-spike CD8 responses and overlooked private and CD4 specificities.

Details on this clonotype: Its antigen remains unidentified.

This CDR3 contains 16 residues. CDR1 and CDR2 (germline): LNHNV, YYDKDF (reference sequence). V shed 1 base and J 8 bases; nucleotides not matched to a gene: 6. The TCR library protocol was used to attach unique molecular identifiers. These identifiers were attached to individual cDNA molecules. Each CDR3 protein is one row after TCRdb ran MiXCR on the 5' RACE reads. The table records about 26,000 distinct CDR3 sequences, approximately 4.4% of them present only once. The V and J genes are TRBV15 and TRBJ1-4, with 11 positions matching TRBD1. This TCR was sampled from an adult who was a healthcare worker with PCR-confirmed SARS-CoV-2 infection or an uninfected control (not recorded which). The sample taken for sequencing was whole blood. DNA for the CDR3: TGTGCCACCAGCAGAGGAGGACAGGGGGCCAGGGAAAAACTGTTTTTT. Translation gives CATSRGGQGAREKLFF. The full variable domain, rest sourced from reference TRBV15 and TRBJ1-4, is DAMVIQNPRYQVTQFGKPVTLSCSQTLNHNVMYWYQQKSSQAPKLLFHYYDKDFNNEADTPDNFQSRRPNTSFCFLDIRSPGLGDTAMYLCATSRGGQGAREKLFFGSGTQLSVL.